This is a list of T cell receptor beta chains from one sample in a study of cytomegalovirus exposure and HLA in healthy donors. Clones were sequenced by immunoSEQ multiplex PCR, and TCRdb holds only the in-frame ones, with some missing. The table lists some 150,000 clones, 70% to 90% of them singletons. Source material: PBMCs. The receptors derive from a woman in her late teens or twenties in good health and CMV-seronegative. Both conserved end residues are part of each CDR3. A D gene is named only where the DNA matches it firmly. Clone size is shown for a subset of rows, as once, few, many or a class of expanded clone.

size: -
J: TRBJ2-2
D: TRBD1
V: TRBV19
DNA: TGTGCCAGCCGGGACAGGGACTCCACCGGGGAGCTGTTTTTT
CDR3: CASRDRDSTGELFF

size: -
J: TRBJ2-1
D: TRBD2
V: TRBV2
DNA: TGTGCCAGCAGCGTATCAAAGCGGGAGTTCGGGGGTGAGCAGTTCTTC
CDR3: CASSVSKREFGGEQFF

size: -
J: TRBJ1-5
D: TRBD1
V: TRBV6-1
DNA: TGTGCATCTTCCCGGGACAGGGGGGATCAGCCCCAGCATTTT
CDR3: CASSRDRGDQPQHF

size: -
J: TRBJ2-2
D: TRBD1
V: TRBV6-5
DNA: TGTGCCAGCAGTCAGCGACAGGGAACGGGCGGGGAGCTGTTTTTT
CDR3: CASSQRQGTGGELFF

size: -
J: TRBJ2-7
D: -
V: TRBV7-2
DNA: TGTGCCAGCAGCGTACAGGGTAGCTTACCCTACGAGCAGTACTTC
CDR3: CASSVQGSLPYEQYF

size: -
J: TRBJ1-4
D: -
V: TRBV2
DNA: TGTGCCAGCATCCCGACGGGGTTTAATGAAAAACTGTTTTTT
CDR3: CASIPTGFNEKLFF

size: -
J: TRBJ1-6
D: -
V: TRBV5-1
DNA: TGCGCCAGCAGCTTGGCTGCAAAGGGGAATTCACCCCTCCACTTT
CDR3: CASSLAAKGNSPLHF

size: -
J: TRBJ2-1
D: TRBD1
V: TRBV27
DNA: TGTGCCAGCACCAGTTGGGGGGACAGGGACGAGCAGTTCTTC
CDR3: CASTSWGDRDEQFF

size: once
J: TRBJ2-7
D: -
V: TRBV13
DNA: TGTGCCAGCAGCCTTGGGGGGTCAGGGCGCCACGAGCAGTACTTC
CDR3: CASSLGGSGRHEQYF

size: -
J: TRBJ1-2
D: TRBD1
V: TRBV6-6
DNA: TGTGCCAGCAGTTACTCGACAGGGGCGGGCGGCTACACCTTC
CDR3: CASSYSTGAGGYTF

size: -
J: TRBJ2-7
D: TRBD2
V: TRBV7-9
DNA: TGTGCCAGCAGCTGGGGACTAGCGGACTACGAGCAGTACTTC
CDR3: CASSWGLADYEQYF

size: -
J: TRBJ1-1
D: -
V: TRBV5-5
DNA: TGTGCCAGCAGCTTGGCCTCCTTCCGGGGGGCTGAAGCTTTCTTT
CDR3: CASSLASFRGAEAFF

size: -
J: TRBJ2-1
D: TRBD2
V: TRBV5-5
DNA: TGTGCCAGCAGCTTCTTGTGGCTAGCGGGATACAATGAGCAGTTCTTC
CDR3: CASSFLWLAGYNEQFF

size: -
J: TRBJ2-7
D: TRBD2
V: TRBV6-6
DNA: TGTGCCAGCAATGCTAAGCGGGAGGGCTACGAGCAGTACTTC
CDR3: CASNAKREGYEQYF

size: -
J: TRBJ2-3
D: -
V: TRBV4-3
DNA: TGCGCCAGCAGCCAGGCGGGACGCACAGATACGCAGTATTTT
CDR3: CASSQAGRTDTQYF

size: few
J: TRBJ2-2
D: TRBD2
V: TRBV18
DNA: TGTGCCAGCTCACCGGGACTAGCTACCACCGGGGAGCTGTTTTTT
CDR3: CASSPGLATTGELFF

size: once
J: TRBJ1-5
D: TRBD1
V: TRBV5-1
DNA: TGCGCCAGCAGCTTGTCCGGGACAGAAAATCAGCCCCAGCATTTT
CDR3: CASSLSGTENQPQHF

size: -
J: TRBJ2-7
D: TRBD2
V: TRBV19
DNA: TGTGCCAGTAAAGGCGGGGGCTACGAGCAGTACTTC
CDR3: CASKGGGYEQYF

size: -
J: TRBJ1-4
D: -
V: TRBV9
DNA: TGTGCCAGCAGCGCCACCGGGGGTGAGGTCGAAAAACTGTTTTTT
CDR3: CASSATGGEVEKLFF

size: once
J: TRBJ2-7
D: -
V: TRBV19
DNA: TGTGCCAGTAGTGAAAGGACAGCTTACTACGAGCAGTACTTC
CDR3: CASSERTAYYEQYF

size: -
J: TRBJ1-2
D: TRBD1
V: TRBV28
DNA: TGTGCCAGCAGTTCTCCGGGGAGACAGGGTTGTGGCTACACCTTC
CDR3: CASSSPGRQGCGYTF

size: -
J: TRBJ2-1
D: TRBD2
V: TRBV5-1
DNA: TGCGCCAGCAGCTTACTAGCGGGCTCTTTGGATGAGCAGTTCTTC
CDR3: CASSLLAGSLDEQFF

size: -
J: TRBJ2-1
D: TRBD2
V: TRBV9
DNA: TGTGCCAGCAGCCCCCGGGGACTAGCGGGGAACAATGAGCAGTTCTTC
CDR3: CASSPRGLAGNNEQFF

size: -
J: TRBJ2-2
D: TRBD1
V: TRBV28
DNA: TGTGCCAGCAGTCCGTCGACAGGGGGGAACACCGGGGAGCTGTTTTTT
CDR3: CASSPSTGGNTGELFF

size: -
J: TRBJ1-5
D: TRBD1
V: TRBV7-9
DNA: TGTGCCAGCAGCAAATCAGAGGGGGGACAGGGGGTCCAGCCCCAGCATTTT
CDR3: CASSKSEGGQGVQPQHF

size: -
J: TRBJ2-7
D: TRBD2
V: TRBV28
DNA: TGTGCCAGCAGGATTAGCGGGGGTCCCTTAGAGCAGTACTTC
CDR3: CASRISGGPLEQYF

size: once
J: TRBJ2-5
D: -
V: TRBV7-9
DNA: TGTGCCAGCATCCCCCTCGACTGGGTCCAAGAGACCCAGTACTTC
CDR3: CASIPLDWVQETQYF

size: -
J: TRBJ2-3
D: -
V: TRBV28
DNA: TGTGCCAGCAGTCCCCGGACTACTACAGATACGCAGTATTTT
CDR3: CASSPRTTTDTQYF